Below, 10 T cell receptor beta chains from the same sample are listed, as sequenced in a study of shared clonotypes between healthy human individuals. TCRdb's copy holds only in-frame clones and misses some; the assay was immunoSEQ multiplex PCR. The sample shows millions of clones, more than 80% of them seen only once. The sample comprised naive CD4+ T cells from PBMCs. As to subset: CD45RA+ positively selected. These receptors were collected from a man aged 18 to 29 in good health. Some clones in this sample may be carry-over from other donors' samples.

CDR3 amino acids: CASSLLAGVSTGELFF. Written as DNA, the CDR3 is TGCGCCAGCAGCTTGTTAGCGGGAGTAAGCACCGGGGAGCTGTTTTTT. The rearrangement uses TRBV5-1 and TRBJ2-2; 9 bases are a match to TRBD2. In germline, CDR1 is SGHRS, CDR2 YFSETQ. The CDR3 loop spans 16 amino acids. Losses at the gene ends were 1 base for V and 4 bases for J; bases not matched to a gene: 5.

In DNA form, the CDR3 reads TGTGCCAGCAGTTTCATGGACGGTAGCAATCAGCCCCAGCATTTT. It encodes CASSFMDGSNQPQHF. The chain recombines TRBV28 with TRBJ1-5; no firm D call. The CDR3 runs to 15 residues. CDR1 MDHEN and CDR2 SYDVKM come from the germline V gene. Trimming took 3 bases from V and 0 from J, leaving 9 bases between them. Variable domain in full (rest from reference TRBV28 and TRBJ1-5): DVKVTQSSRYLVKRTGEKVFLECVQDMDHENMFWYRQDPGLGLRLIYFSYDVKMKEKGDIPEGYSVSREKKERFSLILESASTNQTSMYLCASSFMDGSNQPQHFGDGTRLSIL.

V is TRBV15 and J is TRBJ2-1; 10 nucleotides line up with TRBD2. This CDR3 has 15 residues. Germline lookup yields CDR1 LNHNV and CDR2 YYDKDF (reference sequence). Unmatched junction bases numbered 5, after V lost 0 bases and J lost 9 bases. CDR3 amino acids: CATSRDSSGSGEQFF. DNA of the CDR3: TGTGCCACCAGCAGAGATTCTAGCGGGAGTGGTGAGCAGTTCTTC.

This clone has more than one count but fewer than ten. The gene calls are TRBV5-1 and TRBJ1-2, with D unclear. Germline CDR1 SGHRS, CDR2 YFSETQ. The germline V and J ends were trimmed by 3 bases and 6 bases, with 15 bases remaining between them. This CDR3 is built from 14 residues. CDR3 region: CASSSSPPQHGYTF. CDR3 bases: TGCGCCAGCAGCTCTTCCCCTCCTCAGCATGGCTACACCTTC. Complete variable domain (other parts from reference TRBV5-1 and TRBJ1-2): KAGVTQTPRYLIKTRGQQVTLSCSPISGHRSVSWYQQTPGQGLQFLFEYFSETQRNKGNFPGRFSGRQFSNSRSEMNVSTLELGDSALYLCASSSSPPQHGYTFGSGTRLTVV.

In its sample, this clone was seen a few times. The rearrangement uses TRBV7-2 and TRBJ1-2, with D maybe TRBD1 (5 bases). Trimming took 1 base from V and 6 from J, leaving 9 bases between them. There are 13 residues in the CDR3. Germline V gene data show CDR1 as SGHTA and CDR2 as FQGNSA. CDR3 region: CASSLEGTNGYTF. The CDR3 coding sequence is TGTGCCAGCAGCTTAGAAGGGACTAATGGCTACACCTTC.

The V call is TRBV2, the J call TRBJ2-1; D might be TRBD1 or TRBD2, each matching 5 bases. CDR1 is SNHLY and CDR2 is FYNNEI in the germline V gene. The ends were cut back, 6 bases at V and 9 bases at J, with 15 bases in the middle. This CDR3 is 13 amino acids long. CDR3 sequence reads: CASSRDGWREQFF. Written as DNA, the CDR3 is TGTGCCAGCAGCCGGGACGGGTGGCGTGAGCAGTTCTTC.

The rearrangement joins TRBV25-1 to TRBJ2-3; D is unclear. The ends were cut back, 7 bases at V and 3 bases at J, with 5 bases in the middle. This CDR3 has 11 residues. Looked up from germline, CDR1 is MGHDK and CDR2 is SYGVNS. CDR3 in DNA: TGTGCCAGCAACTTGACAGATACGCAGTATTTT. This sequence encodes CASNLTDTQYF.

In this sample, this clone turned up once. The chain links TRBV19 to TRBJ2-3; D might be TRBD2 (6 bases). This CDR3 comprises 15 residues. V was cut by 7 bases and J by 3 bases, with 17 bases left in between. Germline-derived CDR1 and CDR2 are LNHDA and SQIVND (reference sequence). Here the CDR3 DNA reads TGTGCCAGTAACCCACGAGGAGGGAGGACAGATACGCAGTATTTT. Amino acid sequence: CASNPRGGRTDTQYF.

The V call is TRBV25-1, the J call TRBJ2-7; TRBD2 is a possible D gene (5 bases). Trimming left V 6 bases short and J 6 bases short, with 21 bases between. Germline V gene sequence: CDR1 MGHDK, CDR2 SYGVNS. This CDR3 is 15 amino acids long. CDR3 sequence: CASSTTTQAFGEQYF. The CDR3 coding sequence is TGTGCCAGCAGCACGACTACCCAAGCTTTCGGCGAGCAGTACTTC.

This chain links TRBV6-5 with TRBJ1-4; a weak D match, TRBD1 (5 bases). The germline V gene has CDR1 MNHEY and CDR2 SVGAGI. CDR3 length: 15 residues. V lost 5 bases and J 4 bases, leaving 14 bases between the germline ends. This CDR3 is CASSLRDGYNEKLFF. CDR3 coding DNA: TGTGCCAGCAGTCTCCGGGACGGCTATAATGAAAAACTGTTTTTT.